The subject of this entry is one T cell receptor beta chain. This specimen belongs to a study of blood T cell repertoires in COVID-19. Study summary: Acute and convalescent COVID-19 specimens originated in the United States, Italy and Spain. T cells, B-cell-depleted T cells, or PBMCs provided the cDNA or gDNA that served as material.

Across about two dozen US areas, participants ranged in age from about 18 to 90 years. Methods used by the authors: Reference gene primer amplification gave estimated nucleated cell counts. This table comes from immunoSEQ multiplex PCR, and its TCRdb copy is limited to in-frame clones, with some not included. V and J calls and clone size are given by that table; D and trimming were obtained from the DNA. The table lists about 440,000 clones, about 85% of them singletons. The CDR3 has 18 residues. Germline loops: CDR1 MNHEY, CDR2 SMNVEV (reference sequence). V trimming: 3 bases; J trimming: 3 bases; junction bases outside the gene matches: 12.

The clonotype was recovered from a woman between 18 and 30 years old with acute COVID-19. This chain uses TRBV27 with TRBJ2-4; 9 bases fit TRBD1. Sequences were obtained from PBMCs or T cells enriched from blood (not recorded which). This CDR3 reads CASSFGTGRAKGKNIQYF. The CDR3 bases are TGTGCCAGCAGTTTTGGGACAGGGAGGGCTAAAGGCAAAAACATTCAGTACTTC.